The clone carrying this TCR beta chain appeared many times. Its antigen is undetermined. This CDR3 contains 14 residues. The junction had 8 bases not matched to a gene; V was cut back by 6 bases and J by 0 bases. Germline CDR1 reads DFQATT; CDR2 reads SNEGSKA (reference sequence). From around 0.4 ug of RNA, a library with molecular barcoded alpha/delta and beta/gamma adaptors was made. One entry per CDR3 protein results from TCRdb running MiXCR on the reads. The sample carries tens of thousands of distinct CDR3 sequences, around 21% recorded once. The sample originates from a study of read filtering for tumor transcriptome and immune sequencing. Study in general: By R-ISS, stages I, II and III held approximately 8, 16 and 7 patients. Broader study findings: Single-read clonotypes: roughly 82% of IR-seq clonotypes (around 3.6% of reads), about 75% of RNA-seq clonotypes (less than 50% of reads). RNA-seq captured clonotypes less deeply and reliably than IR-seq.

Bone marrow was sampled from every patient at the time of active disease. This receptor was identified in a donor over 35 with multiple myeloma. Sequencing was carried out using a population of CD138-negative cells sorted from bone marrow. The chain is built from TRBV20-1 and TRBJ2-7, with 7 bases aligning to TRBD2. CDR3 residues: CSAGRASGSYEQYF. In DNA form, the CDR3 reads TGCAGTGCCGGTCGGGCTAGCGGCTCCTACGAGCAGTACTTC.